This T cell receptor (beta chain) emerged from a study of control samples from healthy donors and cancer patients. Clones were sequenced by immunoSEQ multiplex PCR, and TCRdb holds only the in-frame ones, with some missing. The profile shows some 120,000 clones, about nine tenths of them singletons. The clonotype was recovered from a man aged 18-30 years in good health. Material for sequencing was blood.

Written as DNA, the CDR3 is TGTGCCAGCAGCTCGGGGTTCAGCTCCTATAATTCACCCCTCCACTTT. It translates to CASSSGFSSYNSPLHF. The genes are TRBV13 and TRBJ1-6; D gene unclear. The germline V gene has CDR1 PRHDT and CDR2 FYEKMQ (reference sequence). The CDR3 extends over 16 amino acids. Between the trimmed V and J ends, which lost 4 bases and 0 bases, there was a span of 10 bases.